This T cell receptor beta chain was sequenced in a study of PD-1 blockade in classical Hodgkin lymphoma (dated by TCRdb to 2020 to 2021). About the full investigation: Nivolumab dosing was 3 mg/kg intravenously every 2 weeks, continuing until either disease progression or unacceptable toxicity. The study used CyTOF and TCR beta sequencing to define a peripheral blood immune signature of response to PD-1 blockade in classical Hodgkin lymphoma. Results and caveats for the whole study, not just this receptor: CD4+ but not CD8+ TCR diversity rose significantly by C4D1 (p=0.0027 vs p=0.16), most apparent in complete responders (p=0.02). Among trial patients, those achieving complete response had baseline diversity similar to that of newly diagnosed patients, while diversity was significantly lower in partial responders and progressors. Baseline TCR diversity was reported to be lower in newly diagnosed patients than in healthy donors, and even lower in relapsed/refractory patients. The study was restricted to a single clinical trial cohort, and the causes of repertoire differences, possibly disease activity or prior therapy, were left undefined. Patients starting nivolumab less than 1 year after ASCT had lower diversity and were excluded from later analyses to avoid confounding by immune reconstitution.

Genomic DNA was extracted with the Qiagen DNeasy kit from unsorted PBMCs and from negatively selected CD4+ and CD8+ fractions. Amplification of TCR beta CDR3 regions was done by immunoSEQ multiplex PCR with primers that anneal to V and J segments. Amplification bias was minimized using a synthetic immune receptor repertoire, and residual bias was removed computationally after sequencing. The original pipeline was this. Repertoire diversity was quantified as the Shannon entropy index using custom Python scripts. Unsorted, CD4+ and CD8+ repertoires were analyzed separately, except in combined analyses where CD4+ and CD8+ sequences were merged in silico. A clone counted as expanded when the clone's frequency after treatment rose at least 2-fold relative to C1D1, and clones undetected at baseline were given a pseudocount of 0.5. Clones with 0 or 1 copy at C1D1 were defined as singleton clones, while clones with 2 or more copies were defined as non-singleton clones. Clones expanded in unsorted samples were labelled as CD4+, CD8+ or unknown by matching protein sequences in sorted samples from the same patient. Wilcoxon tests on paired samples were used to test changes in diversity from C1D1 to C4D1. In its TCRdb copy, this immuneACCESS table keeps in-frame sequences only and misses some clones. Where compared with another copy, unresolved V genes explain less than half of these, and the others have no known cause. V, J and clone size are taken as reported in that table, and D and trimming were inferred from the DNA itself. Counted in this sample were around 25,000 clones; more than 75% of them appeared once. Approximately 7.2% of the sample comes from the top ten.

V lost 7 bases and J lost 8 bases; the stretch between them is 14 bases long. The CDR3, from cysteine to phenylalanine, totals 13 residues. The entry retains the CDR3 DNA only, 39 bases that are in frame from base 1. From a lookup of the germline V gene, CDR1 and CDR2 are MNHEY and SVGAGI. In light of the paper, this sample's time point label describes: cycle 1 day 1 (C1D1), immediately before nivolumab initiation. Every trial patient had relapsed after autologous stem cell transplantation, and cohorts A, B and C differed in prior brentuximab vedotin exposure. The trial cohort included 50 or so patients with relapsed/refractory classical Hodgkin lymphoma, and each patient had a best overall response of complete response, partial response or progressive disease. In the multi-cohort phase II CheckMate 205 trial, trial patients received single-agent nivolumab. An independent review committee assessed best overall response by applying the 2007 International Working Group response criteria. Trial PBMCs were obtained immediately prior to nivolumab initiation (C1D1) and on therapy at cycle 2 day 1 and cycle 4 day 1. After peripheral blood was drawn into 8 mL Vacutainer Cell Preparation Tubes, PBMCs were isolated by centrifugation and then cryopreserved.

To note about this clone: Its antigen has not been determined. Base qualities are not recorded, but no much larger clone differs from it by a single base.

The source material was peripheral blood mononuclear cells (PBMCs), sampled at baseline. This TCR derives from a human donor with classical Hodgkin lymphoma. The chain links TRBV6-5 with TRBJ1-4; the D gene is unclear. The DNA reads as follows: TGTGCCAGCACCTCGGTTGCCCGGGAAAAACTGTTTTTT. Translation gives CASTSVAREKLFF.